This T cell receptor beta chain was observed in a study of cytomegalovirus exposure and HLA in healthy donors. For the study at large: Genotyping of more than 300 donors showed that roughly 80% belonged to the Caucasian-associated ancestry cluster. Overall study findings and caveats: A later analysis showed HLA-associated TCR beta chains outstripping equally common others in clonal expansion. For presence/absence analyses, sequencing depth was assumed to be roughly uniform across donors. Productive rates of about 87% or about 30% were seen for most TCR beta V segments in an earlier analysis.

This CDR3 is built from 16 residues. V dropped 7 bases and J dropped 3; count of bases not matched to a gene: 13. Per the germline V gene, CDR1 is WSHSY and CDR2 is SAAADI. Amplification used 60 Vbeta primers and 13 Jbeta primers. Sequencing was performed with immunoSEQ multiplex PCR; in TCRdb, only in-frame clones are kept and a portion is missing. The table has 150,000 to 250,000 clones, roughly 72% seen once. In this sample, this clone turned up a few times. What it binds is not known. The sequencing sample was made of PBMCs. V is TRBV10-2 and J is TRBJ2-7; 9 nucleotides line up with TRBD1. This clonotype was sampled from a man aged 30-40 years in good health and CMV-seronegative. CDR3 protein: CASTPGTGTGNYEQYF. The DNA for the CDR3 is TGCGCCAGCACCCCAGGGACCGGGACAGGGAACTACGAGCAGTACTTC.